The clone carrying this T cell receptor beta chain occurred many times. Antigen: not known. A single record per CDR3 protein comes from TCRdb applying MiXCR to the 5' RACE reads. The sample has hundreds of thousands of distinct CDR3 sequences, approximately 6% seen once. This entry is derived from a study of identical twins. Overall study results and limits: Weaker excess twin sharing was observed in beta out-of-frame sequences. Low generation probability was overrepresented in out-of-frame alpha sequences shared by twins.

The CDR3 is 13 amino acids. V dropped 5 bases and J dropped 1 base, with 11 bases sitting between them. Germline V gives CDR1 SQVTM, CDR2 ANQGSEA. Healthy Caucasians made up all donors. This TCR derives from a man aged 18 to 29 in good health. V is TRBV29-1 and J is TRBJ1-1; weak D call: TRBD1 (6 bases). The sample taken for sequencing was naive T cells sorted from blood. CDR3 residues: CSVRTDGNTEAFF. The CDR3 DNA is TGCAGCGTTCGGACAGACGGGAACACTGAAGCTTTCTTT. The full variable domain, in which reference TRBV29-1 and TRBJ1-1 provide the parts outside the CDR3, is SAVISQKPSRDICQRGTSLTIQCQVDSQVTMMFWYRQQPGQSLTLIATANQGSEATYESGFVIDKFPISRPNLTFSTLTVSNMSPEDSSIYLCSVRTDGNTEAFFGQGTRLTVV.